The clone carrying this T cell receptor beta chain turned up a few times. Its cognate antigen is unknown. TCRdb used MiXCR to reprocess the 5' RACE reads, holding one entry per CDR3 protein. This sample has 130,000 or so distinct CDR3 sequences; around 15% occur once, and the top ten carry about 42%. This entry belongs to a study of T cells after yellow fever vaccination. Per the germline V gene, CDR1 is SEHNR and CDR2 is FQNEAQ (reference sequence). The CDR3 is 15 residues long. Between the trimmed V and J ends, which lost 0 bases and 0 bases, there was a span of 7 bases. General study results and limits: Abundant clonotypes (contaminants from the bulk population) could be present in FACS-sorted repertoires.

This sample comprised CD8+ T cells sorted from PBMCs, obtained 5 days after the yellow fever booster vaccination. The TCR originated in a man aged 18-30 years who received the YFV17D yellow fever vaccine. The chain carries TRBV7-9 and TRBJ2-3; no firm D call. Written as DNA, the CDR3 is TGTGCCAGCAGCTTAGCCGGTTCTAGCACAGATACGCAGTATTTT. It codes for CASSLAGSSTDTQYF.